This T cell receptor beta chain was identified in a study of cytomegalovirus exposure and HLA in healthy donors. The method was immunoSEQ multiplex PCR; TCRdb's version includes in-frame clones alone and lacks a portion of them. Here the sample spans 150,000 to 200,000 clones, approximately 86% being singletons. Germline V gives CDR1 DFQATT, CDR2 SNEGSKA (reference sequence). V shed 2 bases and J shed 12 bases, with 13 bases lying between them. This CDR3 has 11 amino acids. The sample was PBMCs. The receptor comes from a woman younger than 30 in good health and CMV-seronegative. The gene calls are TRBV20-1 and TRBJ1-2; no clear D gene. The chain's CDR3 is CSARSKARDTF. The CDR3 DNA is TGCAGTGCTAGAAGTAAAGCCCGGGACACCTTC.